This T cell receptor beta chain was found in a study of cytomegalovirus exposure and HLA in healthy donors. Study context: An earlier analysis identified under 130 million unique TCR beta sequences in 150 million to 200 million T cells. General study findings and limits: The study had only CMV serostatus as immune exposure information.

V was shortened by 0 bases and J by 6 bases, with 11 bases between the two germline ends. Germline values: CDR1 LNHNV, CDR2 YYDKDF (reference sequence). There are 14 residues in the CDR3. 13 Jbeta primers and 60 Vbeta primers were used for the PCR. The method was immunoSEQ multiplex PCR; TCRdb's version includes in-frame clones alone and lacks a portion of them. The sample includes approximately 130,000 clones. Regarding this clone: Its matching antigen is unknown.

The chain carries TRBV15 and TRBJ2-5; D ambiguous. Input material: PBMCs. The clonotype was recovered from a woman in her sixties or seventies in good health and CMV-seronegative. Here the CDR3 DNA reads TGTGCCACCAGCAGAGATAAAGCCGTCCAGACCCAGTACTTC. Amino acids: CATSRDKAVQTQYF.